Listed here are 6 T cell receptor beta chains from one sample, sequenced in a study of preoperative IRX-2 immunotherapy in early breast cancer. As to treatment: preoperative locoregional IRX-2 cytokine immunotherapy. Sequencing was performed with immunoSEQ multiplex PCR; in TCRdb, only in-frame clones are kept and a portion is missing. The table lists some 99,000 clones, 86% of them singletons. The starting material was tumor tissue, obtained after IRX-2 immunotherapy. These receptors were collected from a human donor with breast cancer.

V and J are TRBV28 and TRBJ2-2, with D unresolved. The germline V gene has CDR1 MDHEN and CDR2 SYDVKM. This CDR3 is 16 amino acids long. The germline V and J ends were trimmed by 2 bases and 0 bases, with 10 bases remaining between them. CDR3 DNA sequence: TGTGCCAGCAGTTTAAGTGGGGTCCCGAACACCGGGGAGCTGTTTTTT. It codes for CASSLSGVPNTGELFF. The complete variable domain, with remaining parts taken from reference TRBV28 and TRBJ2-2, reads DVKVTQSSRYLVKRTGEKVFLECVQDMDHENMFWYRQDPGLGLRLIYFSYDVKMKEKGDIPEGYSVSREKKERFSLILESASTNQTSMYLCASSLSGVPNTGELFFGEGSRLTVL.

This sequence joins TRBV11-3 and TRBJ2-2, with 7 bases fitting TRBD2. V lost 4 bases to trimming and J lost 7 bases; unmatched junction nucleotides: 24. CDR1 and CDR2 (germline): SGHNT, YENEEA. CDR3 length: 20 residues. The CDR3 sequence: CASSSEESGKLLSRVGELFF. The CDR3 DNA sequence: TGTGCCAGCAGCTCCGAAGAAAGCGGGAAGCTCCTGTCCAGGGTCGGGGAGCTGTTTTTT.

The chain combines TRBV7-5 with TRBJ2-3; TRBD2 is taken as the D call from the table, unchecked against the DNA. TRBV7-5 is an annotated pseudogene. The CDR3 has 14 residues. The CDR3 is CASSLGGGRNTQYF. The DNA of the CDR3 is TGTGCCAGCAGCTTGGGGGGGGGCAGGAATACGCAGTATTTT.

The J gene is TRBJ2-3, the V gene TRBV28; TRBD2 agrees at 11 bases. The CDR3 totals 16 residues. V was clipped by 6 bases and J by 3 bases; unmatched bases: 8. CDR1 and CDR2 from the germline V gene are MDHEN and SYDVKM. Written as DNA, the CDR3 is TGTGCCAGCAGCTCGATAGCGGGAGGGCCTACAGATACGCAGTATTTT. Its protein is CASSSIAGGPTDTQYF.

The chain employs TRBV6-8 and TRBJ1-1; the D gene is possibly TRBD1 (5 bases). V lost 10 bases, J lost 6 bases, and 18 bases lay in between. CDR3 length equals 13 residues. CDR1 is MNHGY and CDR2 is SAAAGT in the germline V gene. The chain's CDR3 is CATTDVQAPEAFF. The CDR3 coding sequence is TGTGCCACCACGGATGTACAGGCCCCTGAAGCTTTCTTT.

The rearrangement links TRBV30 to TRBJ1-3; D uncertain. The germline V gene encodes CDR1 GTSNPN and CDR2 SVGIG (reference sequence). The CDR3 length is 13 residues. V was trimmed by 3 bases and J by 0 bases, leaving 6 bases between them. CDR3 region: CAWSTNSGNTIYF. DNA for the CDR3: TGTGCCTGGAGCACGAACTCTGGAAACACCATATATTTT.